This T cell receptor beta chain was profiled in a study of beta chain features in type 1 diabetes. Germline V gene data show CDR1 as SNHLY and CDR2 as FYNNEI. The CDR3 loop spans 13 amino acids. Germline trimming cut 6 bases from V and 7 bases from J; bases unmatched to any gene: 7. The investigators reverse transcribed all of the isolated RNA, so they sequenced expressed TCRB transcripts. Only in-frame clones appear in the TCRdb table, and some are missing; sequencing was by immunoSEQ multiplex PCR. Of about 150,000 clones in the sample, 9% to 9.5% were seen once. V is TRBV2 and J is TRBJ1-2; TRBD1 agrees at 8 bases. The sequence derives from a man aged 18 to 35 in good health. Specimen: central memory CD4+ T cells from blood. The CDR3 sequence is CASSGTGMRGYTF. The CDR3 DNA follows: TGTGCCAGCAGCGGGACAGGCATGCGTGGCTACACCTTC.